The T cell receptor beta chain under discussion was sequenced for a study of blood T cell repertoires in COVID-19. About the research overall: T cells, B-cell-depleted T cells, or PBMCs supplied cDNA or gDNA.

The germline CDR1 and CDR2 sequences are KGHDR and SFDVKD. This CDR3 region has 15 residues. V gave up 5 bases and J gave up 5 bases; unmatched junction bases: 6. Sequenced by immunoSEQ multiplex PCR; TCRdb stores in-frame clones only, minus some. This table has over 250,000 clones, 65% to 90% appearing once. Sequenced input: peripheral blood. The chain couples TRBV24-1 to TRBJ2-7; 12 bases are shared with TRBD1. This receptor was obtained from a human donor in a cohort sampled during active COVID-19. This chain's CDR3 is CATSVGGTGGHEQYF. For the CDR3, the DNA is TGTGCCACCAGTGTGGGGGGGACAGGGGGCCACGAGCAGTACTTC.